This passage covers 21 T cell receptor beta chains from one sample sequenced in a study of blood T cell repertoires in COVID-19. This table comes from immunoSEQ multiplex PCR, and its TCRdb copy is limited to in-frame clones, with some not included. The sample holds 400,000 to 550,000 clones, roughly 87% seen once. Sequenced material: PBMCs or T cells enriched from blood (not recorded which). The receptors stem from a young woman with acute COVID-19.

The V gene is TRBV19, the J gene TRBJ2-1; 7 bases are shared with TRBD2. The CDR3 contains 18 residues. The ends lost 3 bases at V and 3 bases at J; junction bases unmatched: 14. CDR1 LNHDA and CDR2 SQIVND come from the germline V gene (reference sequence). The CDR3 DNA is TGTGCCAGTAGTATGCGCCTAAAAAGCGGGAATTACTACAATGAGCAGTTCTTC. Protein product: CASSMRLKSGNYYNEQFF.

The V gene is TRBV7-9, the J gene TRBJ1-5; 8 nucleotides agree with TRBD1. V was clipped by 1 base and J by 1 base; unmatched bases: 12. Germline lookup yields CDR1 SEHNR and CDR2 FQNEAQ (reference sequence). This CDR3 spans 19 amino acids. CDR3 amino acids: CASSLDKGGWTGSNQPQHF. CDR3 in DNA: TGTGCCAGCAGCTTAGATAAGGGAGGGTGGACAGGGAGCAATCAGCCCCAGCATTTT.

V usage is TRBV12-3 or TRBV12-4 and J usage is TRBJ2-3; perhaps TRBD2 as D (5 bases). Trimming took off 6 bases at V and 2 bases at J, with 6 bases between the two ends. The CDR3 loop spans 12 amino acids. CDR3 nucleotides: TGTGCCAGCAGCGGGAACACAGATACGCAGTATTTT. Amino acids: CASSGNTDTQYF.

The gene calls are TRBV11-2 and TRBJ1-1; TRBD1 matches at 11 bases. Germline values: CDR1 SGHAT, CDR2 FQNNGV. The CDR3 totals 15 residues. With V trimmed by 2 bases and J by 7 bases, 6 bases remained unmatched. The CDR3 region is CASSLNSGTGGEAFF. The CDR3 DNA follows: TGTGCCAGCAGCTTAAACTCCGGGACAGGGGGTGAAGCTTTCTTT.

V usage is TRBV29-1 and J usage is TRBJ2-3; D unclear. Germline-derived CDR1 and CDR2 are SQVTM and ANQGSEA. This CDR3 has 13 residues. V dropped 3 bases and J dropped 4 bases, with 11 bases sitting between them. The CDR3 reads CSVDERIADTQYF. The CDR3 nucleotides are TGCAGCGTTGATGAGCGCATCGCAGATACGCAGTATTTT.

The chain links TRBV4-2 to TRBJ1-4, with 8 bases matching TRBD1. The CDR3 is made up of 16 amino acids. CDR1 is LGHNA, CDR2 YNFKEQ, per germline. The J segment lost 2 bases and the V segment lost 1 base, leaving 3 bases of the junction unmatched. This CDR3 reads CASSQGQGATNEKLFF. Written as DNA, the CDR3 is TGTGCCAGCAGCCAAGGCCAGGGGGCGACTAATGAAAAACTGTTTTTT.

The V call is TRBV11-2, the J call TRBJ2-1; no clear D gene. The CDR3 length is 13 residues. Trimming cost V 1 base and J 4 bases, with 5 bases left between them. The germline V gene encodes CDR1 SGHAT and CDR2 FQNNGV. Here the CDR3 reads CASSLGQYNEQFF. Written as DNA, the CDR3 is TGTGCCAGCAGCTTAGGTCAGTACAATGAGCAGTTCTTC.

The gene calls are TRBV5-1 and TRBJ2-5; D is unclear. The CDR3 consists of 11 residues. The germline gives CDR1 SGHRS, CDR2 YFSETQ. V was clipped by 4 bases and J by 5 bases, with 6 bases between them. Here the CDR3 DNA reads TGCGCCAGCAGCCTTAGCGAGACCCAGTACTTC. The encoded protein is CASSLSETQYF.

The J gene is TRBJ2-1, the V gene TRBV5-4; 7 nucleotides align to TRBD2. V lost 1 base to trimming and J lost 8 bases; unmatched junction nucleotides: 9. The V gene's germline CDR1 is SGHNT and CDR2 YYREEE (reference sequence). The CDR3 is 15 amino acids. The CDR3 DNA reads as TGTGCCAGCAGCTTGCGGCGGGAGAAATTCGATGAGCAGTTCTTC. Translation: CASSLRREKFDEQFF.

The chain links TRBV19 to TRBJ2-2; 9 bases fit TRBD2. The CDR3 has 15 amino acids. Unmatched junction bases numbered 5, after V lost 7 bases and J lost 2 bases. Germline V gene sequence: CDR1 LNHDA, CDR2 SQIVND (reference sequence). The CDR3 DNA follows: TGTGCCAGTACCTCCGGGACTAGCAACACCGGGGAGCTGTTTTTT. It encodes CASTSGTSNTGELFF.

This clone turned up a few times. The chain carries TRBV6-6 and TRBJ2-1; 12 positions agree with TRBD2. The CDR3 contains 15 residues. V was pared by 5 bases and J by 7 bases, with 6 bases of the junction left unmatched. Germline CDR1 MNHNY, CDR2 SVGAGI (reference sequence). The CDR3 DNA reads as TGTGCCAGCAGTCTCGGACTAGCGGGGCATAATGAGCAGTTCTTC. Translation gives CASSLGLAGHNEQFF.

The DNA of the CDR3 is TGTGCCATCACGGGAGCTAACTATGGCTACACCTTC. Residues: CAITGANYGYTF. This chain joins TRBV10-3 and TRBJ1-2; D gene uncertain. The CDR3 sequence is 12 residues long. The V end lost 7 bases, the J end lost 0 bases, and 6 bases lay between the germline ends. Germline loops: CDR1 ENHRY, CDR2 SYGVKD.

The rearrangement joins TRBV28 to TRBJ2-2; D perhaps matches TRBD1 (6 bases). Trimming stripped 4 bases from V and 0 bases from J, with 12 bases between. CDR3 length: 16 amino acids. Germline-derived CDR1 and CDR2 are MDHEN and SYDVKM. DNA of the CDR3: TGTGCCAGCAGTTCTTTTAGGACAGCGAACACCGGGGAGCTGTTTTTT. Its protein is CASSSFRTANTGELFF.

V is TRBV27 and J is TRBJ2-1, with TRBD2 matching 12 bases. CDR1 MNHEY and CDR2 SMNVEV come from the germline V gene (reference sequence). The CDR3 has 15 amino acids. V gave up 4 bases and J gave up 9 bases; unmatched junction bases: 7. The CDR3 region is CASSYRLAGVSEQFF. The CDR3 nucleotides are TGTGCCAGCAGTTATCGACTAGCGGGAGTTTCTGAGCAGTTCTTC.

This clone was seen more than once but under ten times. The V call is TRBV4-1, the J call TRBJ2-1, with D unresolved. V shed 1 base and J shed 1 base, with 11 bases lying between them. The CDR3 consists of 16 residues. Germline values: CDR1 MGHRA, CDR2 YSYEKL. DNA of the CDR3: TGCGCCAGCAGCCAAGGATCCCAGGTTTCCTACAATGAGCAGTTCTTC. This codes for CASSQGSQVSYNEQFF.

The chain uses TRBV7-2 and TRBJ2-7, with 11 bases fitting TRBD2. Germline CDR1 is SGHTA and CDR2 is FQGNSA. This CDR3 has 15 residues. V shed 5 bases, J shed 3 bases, and the junction held 6 bases outside the gene matches. CDR3 residues: CASSLLAGGFYEQYF. Written as DNA, the CDR3 is TGTGCCAGCAGCCTCCTAGCGGGGGGATTCTACGAGCAGTACTTC.

CDR3 nucleotides: TGCAGCGTTACGGGGGGAGGTCCTGAAGCTTTCTTT. As protein: CSVTGGGPEAFF. The chain couples TRBV29-1 to TRBJ1-1, with a tentative D call TRBD1 (5 bases). CDR3 length: 12 residues. The V gene's germline CDR1 is SQVTM and CDR2 ANQGSEA. V dropped 5 bases and J dropped 6 bases, with 13 bases sitting between them.

The rearrangement joins TRBV28 to TRBJ1-4; the D is unclear. Per the germline V gene, CDR1 is MDHEN and CDR2 is SYDVKM. The germline V and J ends were trimmed by 7 bases and 8 bases, with 17 bases remaining between them. CDR3 length equals 14 residues. The CDR3 DNA reads TGTGCCAGCACCCCACTTTCGGGAGGAGAAAAACTGTTTTTT. Translating gives CASTPLSGGEKLFF.

Turning to this clone: Distinct nucleotide sequences in the sample also encode this CDR3. The chain links TRBV19 to TRBJ1-5; D is unclear. This CDR3 is built from 13 residues. V lost 5 bases to trimming and J lost 2 bases, with 7 bases between them. The germline V gene has CDR1 LNHDA and CDR2 SQIVND (reference sequence). Written as DNA, the CDR3 is TGTGCCAGTAGTCGCTCGGGCAATCAGCCCCAGCATTTT. Translating gives CASSRSGNQPQHF.

The rearrangement uses TRBV9 and TRBJ1-6; D is possibly TRBD1 (5 bases). V was pared by 8 bases and J by 5 bases, with 11 bases between. The CDR3 loop spans 13 amino acids. CDR1 and CDR2 (germline): SGDLS, YYNGEE. The CDR3, as DNA: TGTGCCAGTACGGGGGATGATAATTCACCCCTCCACTTT. Its protein is CASTGDDNSPLHF.

This chain joins TRBV5-6 and TRBJ2-5, with D uncertain. Trimming cost V 1 base and J 1 base, with 11 bases left between them. The length of the CDR3 is 15 residues. Germline loops: CDR1 SGHDT, CDR2 YYEEEE. CDR3 bases: TGTGCCAGCAGCTTGTTGGGCCGAATCCAAGAGACCCAGTACTTC. Amino acids: CASSLLGRIQETQYF. The variable domain in full, completed from reference TRBV5-6 and TRBJ2-5, reads DAGVTQSPTHLIKTRGQQVTLRCSPKSGHDTVSWYQQALGQGPQFIFQYYEEEERQRGNFPDRFSGHQFPNYSSELNVNALLLGDSALYLCASSLLGRIQETQYFGPGTRLLVL.